This T cell receptor beta chain was retrieved from a study of T cell responses to AZD1222 COVID-19 vaccine. Trimming took 7 bases from V and 1 from J, leaving 16 bases between them. The CDR3 contains 15 residues. Germline lookup yields CDR1 SEHNR and CDR2 FQNEAQ (reference sequence). Only in-frame clones appear in the TCRdb table, and some are missing; sequencing was by immunoSEQ multiplex PCR. The data show approximately 150,000 clones, about nine tenths seen once. The material was peripheral blood, obtained on day 0 of AZD1222 vaccination. The sequence was obtained from an adult in good health. V and J are TRBV7-9 and TRBJ2-5; no firm D call. Written as DNA, the CDR3 is TGTGCCAGCACACCCGCCAGGCAGACCCAAGAGACCCAGTACTTC. Residues: CASTPARQTQETQYF. Based on the CDR3 plus reference TRBV7-9 and TRBJ2-5, the full variable domain is DTGVSQNPRHKITKRGQNVTFRCDPISEHNRLYWYRQTLGQGPEFLTYFQNEAQLEKSRLLSDRFSAERPKGSFSTLEIQRTEQGDSAMYLCASTPARQTQETQYFGPGTRLLVL.